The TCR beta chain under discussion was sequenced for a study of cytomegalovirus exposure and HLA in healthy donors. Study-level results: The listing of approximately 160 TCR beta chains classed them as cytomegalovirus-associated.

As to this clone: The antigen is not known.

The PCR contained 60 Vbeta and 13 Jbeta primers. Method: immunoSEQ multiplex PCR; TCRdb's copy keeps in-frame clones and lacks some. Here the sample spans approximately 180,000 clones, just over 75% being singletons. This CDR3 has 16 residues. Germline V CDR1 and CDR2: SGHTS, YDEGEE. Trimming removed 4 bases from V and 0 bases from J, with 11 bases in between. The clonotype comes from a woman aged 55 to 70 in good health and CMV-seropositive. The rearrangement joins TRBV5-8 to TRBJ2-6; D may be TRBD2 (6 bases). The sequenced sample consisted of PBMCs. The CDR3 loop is CASSAGLSSGANVLTF. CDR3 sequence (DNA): TGTGCCAGCAGCGCGGGACTTTCCTCTGGGGCCAACGTCCTGACTTTC.